This TCR beta chain was profiled in a study of Tregs in tolerant kidney transplant recipients. Generated by immunoSEQ multiplex PCR, the TCRdb table keeps only in-frame clones and is missing some. The sample holds 200,000 to 300,000 clones, around 81% seen once. Thawed PBMCs were FACS-sorted into unstimulated CD4+CD25+CD127- regulatory T cells, CD4+CD25- non-regulatory cells, CD4 and CD8 cells. V lost 3 bases to trimming and J lost 9 bases; unmatched junction nucleotides: 8. Germline CDR1 SGHNT, CDR2 YYREEE (reference sequence). The CDR3 has 16 amino acids. Input material: CD4+ T cells from blood. This chain joins TRBV5-4 and TRBJ2-1; 14 nucleotides align to TRBD2. The clonotype was recovered from a human donor in good health. In DNA form, the CDR3 reads TGTGCCAGCAGCTCACCGACTAGCGGGGGGGCGGCTGAGCAGTTCTTC. As protein: CASSSPTSGGAAEQFF.